This TCR beta chain was captured by sequencing in a study of OX40 agonist ivuxolimab in advanced cancers. Across the whole study: Each patient was given ivuxolimab into a vein every 2 weeks, at 0.01 to 10 mg/kg.

Study findings and constraints: Normalized expansion of T-cell clones was also low for some nonresponders.

With respect to this clone: Its antigen is currently unknown.

The V and J ends lost 4 bases and 6 bases, in that order; junction bases with no gene match: 5. This CDR3 is built from 14 residues. Germline V gene lookup returns CDR1 MNHEY and CDR2 SMNVEV (reference sequence). Libraries were prepared by immunoSEQ multiplex PCR; TCRdb keeps only in-frame clonotypes and omits some of them. The sample shows around 42,000 clones, about nine tenths of them seen only once. Here the sequenced sample was CD4+ or CD8+ T cells sorted from blood, taken in a trial of the OX40 agonist ivuxolimab. The genes are TRBV27 and TRBJ2-1, with 8 positions matching TRBD2. This TCR was sampled from an adult with an advanced solid tumor such as melanoma, head and neck, liver or kidney cancer. The CDR3 DNA reads as TGTGCCAGCAGTTCCGGGACTAGAGGCAATGAGCAGTTCTTC. This translates into CASSSGTRGNEQFF.